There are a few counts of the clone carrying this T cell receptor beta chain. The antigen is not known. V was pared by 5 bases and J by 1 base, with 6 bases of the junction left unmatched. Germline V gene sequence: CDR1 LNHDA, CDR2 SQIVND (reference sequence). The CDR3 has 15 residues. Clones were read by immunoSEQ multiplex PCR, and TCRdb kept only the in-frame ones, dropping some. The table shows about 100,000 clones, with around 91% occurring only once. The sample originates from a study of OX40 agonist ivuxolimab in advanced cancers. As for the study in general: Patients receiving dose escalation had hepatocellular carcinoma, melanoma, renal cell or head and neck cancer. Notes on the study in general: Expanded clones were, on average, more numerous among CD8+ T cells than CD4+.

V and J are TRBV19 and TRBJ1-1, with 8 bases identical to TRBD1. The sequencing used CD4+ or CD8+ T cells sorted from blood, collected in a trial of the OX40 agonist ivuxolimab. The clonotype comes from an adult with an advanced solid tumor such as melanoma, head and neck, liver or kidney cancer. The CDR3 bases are TGTGCCAGTAGTTTCACAGGGGGGTCGAACACTGAAGCTTTCTTT. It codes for CASSFTGGSNTEAFF.